Below, one TCR beta chain is given with its context. This sample stems from a study of T cell repertoires in cytomegalovirus infection. From the reads, TCRdb called clonotypes with MiXCR, one entry per CDR3 protein. The data contain approximately 500,000 distinct CDR3 sequences, around 11% of them singletons. Germline V gene lookup returns CDR1 SGHRS and CDR2 YFSETQ. There are 15 residues in the CDR3. Trimming left V 0 bases short and J 3 bases short, with 12 bases between. V is TRBV5-1 and J is TRBJ1-1; tentative D call: TRBD1 (5 bases). Sequenced sample: PBMCs. The sequence was obtained from a human donor in good health (CMV status not recorded). Some clones in this sample may be carry-over from other donors' samples. CDR3 DNA: TGCGCCAGCAGCTTGGGTGACAGATCGGACACTGAAGCTTTCTTT. Its translation is CASSLGDRSDTEAFF.